The rows below give T cell receptor beta chains drawn from one sample of a study of STAT5B mutations in CD4+ large granular lymphocyte leukemia. This table comes from immunoSEQ multiplex PCR, and its TCRdb copy is limited to in-frame clones, with some not included. Of about 50,000 clones in the sample, about 86% are singletons; the top ten hold more than 0.3%. Specimen: CD4+ T cells from blood buffy coats. Source of these receptors: a human donor in good health. Both conserved end residues are part of each CDR3. The D gene is left open where the match is weak. A clone size is listed for some rows: how often the clone was seen (once, few, many), or a class if it is expanded.

v_gene: TRBV29-1
d_gene: TRBD1
j_gene: TRBJ1-2
abundance: few
CDR3aa: CSVAIRQGVANYGYTF
CDR3nt: TGCAGCGTTGCGATCCGACAGGGGGTAGCTAACTATGGCTACACCTTC

v_gene: TRBV2
d_gene: .
j_gene: TRBJ2-7
abundance: .
CDR3aa: CASSERGEQYF
CDR3nt: TGTGCCAGCAGTGAGAGGGGGGAGCAGTACTTC

v_gene: TRBV7-9
d_gene: TRBD1
j_gene: TRBJ1-6
abundance: .
CDR3aa: CASSQSDRGRGSPLHF
CDR3nt: TGTGCCAGCAGCCAATCGGACAGGGGGAGGGGCTCACCCCTCCACTTT

v_gene: TRBV29-1
d_gene: TRBD2
j_gene: TRBJ2-5
abundance: .
CDR3aa: CSVKRNGTKVETQYF
CDR3nt: TGCAGCGTTAAGAGGAATGGGACTAAGGTAGAGACCCAGTACTTC

v_gene: TRBV2
d_gene: TRBD2
j_gene: TRBJ2-3
abundance: .
CDR3aa: CASSEAGGTDTQYF
CDR3nt: TGTGCCAGCAGTGAGGCGGGGGGCACAGATACGCAGTATTTT

v_gene: TRBV19
d_gene: TRBD1
j_gene: TRBJ1-2
abundance: .
CDR3aa: CASSIGQGAYGYTF
CDR3nt: TGTGCCAGTAGTATAGGACAGGGGGCCTATGGCTACACCTTC

v_gene: TRBV6-1
d_gene: .
j_gene: TRBJ1-2
abundance: few
CDR3aa: CASSDRVYGYTF
CDR3nt: TGTGCCAGCAGTGACAGGGTTTATGGCTACACCTTC

v_gene: TRBV5-6
d_gene: .
j_gene: TRBJ2-2
abundance: .
CDR3aa: CASSFRRNTGELFF
CDR3nt: TGTGCCAGCAGCTTTCGCAGGAACACCGGGGAGCTGTTTTTT

v_gene: TRBV7-3
d_gene: .
j_gene: TRBJ2-2
abundance: .
CDR3aa: CASSAGLGAGELFF
CDR3nt: TGTGCCAGCAGCGCCGGCCTGGGGGCCGGGGAGCTGTTTTTT

v_gene: TRBV11-2
d_gene: .
j_gene: TRBJ2-5
abundance: .
CDR3aa: CASSLVGETQYF
CDR3nt: TGTGCCAGCAGCTTAGTAGGGGAGACCCAGTACTTC

v_gene: TRBV7-8
d_gene: .
j_gene: TRBJ1-2
abundance: .
CDR3aa: CASSSTTGTNYGYTF
CDR3nt: TGTGCCAGCAGCTCGACAACAGGGACTAACTATGGCTACACCTTC

v_gene: TRBV2
d_gene: .
j_gene: TRBJ1-4
abundance: .
CDR3aa: CASSNPGVDNEKLFF
CDR3nt: TGTGCCAGCAGTAACCCGGGGGTGGATAATGAAAAACTGTTTTTT

v_gene: TRBV5-4
d_gene: .
j_gene: TRBJ2-5
abundance: .
CDR3aa: CASSLLTAQETQYF
CDR3nt: TGTGCCAGCAGCTTGTTGACTGCGCAAGAGACCCAGTACTTC

v_gene: TRBV19
d_gene: .
j_gene: TRBJ2-1
abundance: .
CDR3aa: CASSIQQGMGDNEQFF
CDR3nt: TGTGCCAGTAGTATACAGCAGGGGATGGGTGACAATGAGCAGTTCTTC

v_gene: TRBV5-4
d_gene: .
j_gene: TRBJ2-5
abundance: .
CDR3aa: CASSLDTVQETQYF
CDR3nt: TGTGCCAGCAGCTTGGATACCGTACAAGAGACCCAGTACTTC

v_gene: TRBV25-1
d_gene: TRBD2
j_gene: TRBJ2-1
abundance: .
CDR3aa: CASSERTSGYNEQFF
CDR3nt: TGTGCCAGCAGTGAGCGGACTAGCGGATACAATGAGCAGTTCTTC

v_gene: TRBV7-3
d_gene: TRBD1
j_gene: TRBJ2-7
abundance: .
CDR3aa: CASSFSPGQGPSEQYF
CDR3nt: TGTGCCAGCAGCTTCTCTCCGGGACAGGGACCTTCCGAGCAGTACTTC

v_gene: TRBV5-1
d_gene: TRBD1
j_gene: TRBJ2-7
abundance: .
CDR3aa: CASSLVQGAYEQYF
CDR3nt: TGCGCCAGCAGCTTGGTACAGGGGGCCTACGAGCAGTACTTC

v_gene: TRBV6-5
d_gene: TRBD1
j_gene: TRBJ2-5
abundance: .
CDR3aa: CASSYSGQDQETQYF
CDR3nt: TGTGCCAGCAGTTACTCGGGACAGGACCAAGAGACCCAGTACTTC

v_gene: TRBV5-4
d_gene: .
j_gene: TRBJ2-5
abundance: .
CDR3aa: CASSPDREKTETQYF
CDR3nt: TGTGCCAGCAGCCCGGACCGTGAGAAGACGGAGACCCAGTACTTC

v_gene: TRBV15
d_gene: TRBD1
j_gene: TRBJ1-2
abundance: .
CDR3aa: CATSTLAGQASRGYTF
CDR3nt: TGTGCCACCAGCACCCTGGCGGGACAGGCATCTCGTGGCTACACCTTC

v_gene: TRBV11-3
d_gene: .
j_gene: TRBJ2-3
abundance: .
CDR3aa: CASRPFTGSIEGTDTQYF
CDR3nt: TGTGCCAGCAGGCCCTTTACAGGGAGCATCGAGGGAACAGATACGCAGTATTTT

v_gene: TRBV21-1
d_gene: .
j_gene: TRBJ2-1
abundance: .
CDR3aa: CASSKSVRGSYNEQFF
CDR3nt: TGTGCCAGCAGCAAATCCGTCCGGGGGTCCTACAATGAGCAGTTCTTC

v_gene: TRBV9
d_gene: .
j_gene: TRBJ1-2
abundance: .
CDR3aa: CASSAIQGVWVDGYTF
CDR3nt: TGTGCCAGCAGCGCAATACAGGGAGTTTGGGTAGATGGCTACACCTTC

v_gene: TRBV5-1
d_gene: TRBD2
j_gene: TRBJ2-7
abundance: .
CDR3aa: CASSSGGAAYEQYF
CDR3nt: TGCGCCAGCAGCTCGGGGGGGGCCGCATACGAGCAGTACTTC

v_gene: TRBV5-1
d_gene: TRBD2
j_gene: TRBJ2-7
abundance: .
CDR3aa: CASSPGTSGANYEQYF
CDR3nt: TGCGCCAGCAGCCCCGGGACTAGCGGAGCAAACTACGAGCAGTACTTC

v_gene: TRBV28
d_gene: TRBD2
j_gene: TRBJ2-7
abundance: .
CDR3aa: CASTTGAGGYEQYF
CDR3nt: TGTGCCAGCACCACGGGAGCGGGGGGATACGAGCAGTACTTC

v_gene: TRBV11-1
d_gene: .
j_gene: TRBJ1-1
abundance: .
CDR3aa: CASSSRGEGTEAFF
CDR3nt: TGTGCCAGCAGTTCGAGGGGGGAGGGGACTGAAGCTTTCTTT

v_gene: TRBV11-2
d_gene: .
j_gene: TRBJ2-1
abundance: .
CDR3aa: CASSLERGVRREQFF
CDR3nt: TGTGCCAGCAGTTTAGAGAGAGGGGTCCGTAGGGAGCAGTTCTTC

v_gene: TRBV5-8
d_gene: TRBD2
j_gene: TRBJ2-1
abundance: .
CDR3aa: CASSEGGSRYNEQFF
CDR3nt: TGTGCCAGCAGCGAGGGCGGGAGCCGCTACAATGAGCAGTTCTTC

v_gene: TRBV29-1
d_gene: .
j_gene: TRBJ1-5
abundance: few
CDR3aa: CSVGGSNQPQHF
CDR3nt: TGCAGCGTAGGGGGAAGCAATCAGCCCCAGCATTTT

v_gene: TRBV5-6
d_gene: TRBD2
j_gene: TRBJ2-1
abundance: .
CDR3aa: CASSLRGGGNEQFF
CDR3nt: TGTGCCAGCAGCTTGCGGGGGGGCGGTAATGAGCAGTTCTTC

v_gene: TRBV7-9
d_gene: TRBD1
j_gene: TRBJ1-5
abundance: .
CDR3aa: CASSFPGQGKVPNQPQHF
CDR3nt: TGTGCCAGCAGCTTCCCGGGACAGGGAAAGGTCCCGAATCAGCCCCAGCATTTT

v_gene: TRBV12-5
d_gene: .
j_gene: TRBJ1-4
abundance: few
CDR3aa: CASAPPGVSNEKLFF
CDR3nt: TGTGCTAGTGCCCCTCCCGGGGTATCTAATGAAAAACTGTTTTTT

v_gene: TRBV20-1
d_gene: .
j_gene: TRBJ2-3
abundance: once
CDR3aa: CSARLEDTQYF
CDR3nt: TGCAGTGCTAGATTAGAGGATACGCAGTATTTT

v_gene: TRBV5-1
d_gene: .
j_gene: TRBJ2-3
abundance: .
CDR3aa: CASSLTTPGTQYF
CDR3nt: TGCGCCAGCAGCTTGACTACCCCGGGTACGCAGTATTTT

v_gene: TRBV11-2
d_gene: .
j_gene: TRBJ2-3
abundance: .
CDR3aa: CASSLSTDPISQYF
CDR3nt: TGTGCCAGCAGCTTAAGTACCGATCCGATTTCGCAGTATTTT

v_gene: TRBV10-2
d_gene: .
j_gene: TRBJ2-7
abundance: once
CDR3aa: CASSEADRSYEQYF
CDR3nt: TGCGCCAGCAGTGAGGCTGATCGCTCCTACGAGCAGTACTTC

v_gene: TRBV5-5
d_gene: TRBD2
j_gene: TRBJ2-1
abundance: .
CDR3aa: CASSFRLAGALAAYNEQFF
CDR3nt: TGTGCCAGCAGCTTCAGACTAGCGGGGGCCTTAGCTGCCTACAATGAGCAGTTCTTC

v_gene: TRBV30
d_gene: .
j_gene: TRBJ1-2
abundance: .
CDR3aa: CAWNVGAGGYTF
CDR3nt: TGTGCCTGGAATGTGGGCGCCGGTGGCTACACCTTC

v_gene: TRBV10-3
d_gene: TRBD1
j_gene: TRBJ1-1
abundance: .
CDR3aa: CAIKPTGTTEAFF
CDR3nt: TGTGCCATCAAACCGACAGGGACCACTGAAGCTTTCTTT

v_gene: TRBV5-5
d_gene: TRBD1
j_gene: TRBJ1-3
abundance: .
CDR3aa: CASSLRETGGLGGNTIYF
CDR3nt: TGTGCCAGCAGCTTGAGGGAGACAGGGGGATTAGGAGGAAACACCATATATTTT

v_gene: TRBV7-2
d_gene: .
j_gene: TRBJ2-5
abundance: .
CDR3aa: CASTQMGVGETQYF
CDR3nt: TGTGCCAGCACCCAAATGGGGGTCGGGGAGACCCAGTACTTC

v_gene: TRBV29-1
d_gene: .
j_gene: TRBJ1-2
abundance: .
CDR3aa: CSVTDPNYGYTF
CDR3nt: TGCAGTGTGACGGACCCGAACTATGGCTACACCTTC

v_gene: TRBV5-4
d_gene: .
j_gene: TRBJ2-3
abundance: .
CDR3aa: CASSLRPGHTDTQYF
CDR3nt: TGTGCCAGCAGCTTACGACCGGGGCACACAGATACGCAGTATTTT

v_gene: TRBV18
d_gene: TRBD1
j_gene: TRBJ1-4
abundance: .
CDR3aa: CASSPPSADRGEKLFF
CDR3nt: TGTGCCAGCTCACCACCGTCTGCGGACAGGGGTGAAAAACTGTTTTTT

v_gene: TRBV7-3
d_gene: TRBD1
j_gene: TRBJ2-3
abundance: .
CDR3aa: CASSRGQGITGTDTQYF
CDR3nt: TGTGCCAGCAGCCGGGGACAGGGGATAACCGGCACAGATACGCAGTATTTT

v_gene: TRBV5-1
d_gene: TRBD2
j_gene: TRBJ2-7
abundance: .
CDR3aa: CASSRGAGRGDIYEQYF
CDR3nt: TGCGCCAGCAGCCGGGGTGCTGGGCGGGGGGATATTTACGAGCAGTACTTC

v_gene: TRBV7-9
d_gene: TRBD1
j_gene: TRBJ2-7
abundance: .
CDR3aa: CASSLTLDRGIYGQYF
CDR3nt: TGTGCCAGCAGTCTAACCTTAGACAGGGGAATCTACGGACAGTACTTC

v_gene: TRBV27
d_gene: .
j_gene: TRBJ1-1
abundance: .
CDR3aa: CASSSRQSTEAFF
CDR3nt: TGTGCCAGCAGTTCCCGACAGAGCACTGAAGCTTTCTTT